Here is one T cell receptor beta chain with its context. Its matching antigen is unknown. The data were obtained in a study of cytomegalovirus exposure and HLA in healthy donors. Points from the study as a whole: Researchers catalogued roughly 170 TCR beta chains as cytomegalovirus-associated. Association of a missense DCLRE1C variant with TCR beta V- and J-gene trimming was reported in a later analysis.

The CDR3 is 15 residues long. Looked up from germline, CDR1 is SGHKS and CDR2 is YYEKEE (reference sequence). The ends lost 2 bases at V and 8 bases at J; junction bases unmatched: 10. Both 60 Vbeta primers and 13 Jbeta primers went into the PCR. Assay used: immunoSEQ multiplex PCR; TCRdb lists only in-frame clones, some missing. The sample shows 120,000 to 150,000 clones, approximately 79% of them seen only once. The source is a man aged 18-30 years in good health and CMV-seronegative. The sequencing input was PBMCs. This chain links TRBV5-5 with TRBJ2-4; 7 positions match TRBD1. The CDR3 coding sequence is TGTGCCAGCAGCTTTGGGCAGGGGGATTGGGACATTCAGTACTTC. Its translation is CASSFGQGDWDIQYF. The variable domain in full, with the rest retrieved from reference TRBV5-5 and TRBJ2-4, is DAGVTQSPTHLIKTRGQQVTLRCSPISGHKSVSWYQQVLGQGPQFIFQYYEKEERGRGNFPDRFSARQFPNYSSELNVNALLLGDSALYLCASSFGQGDWDIQYFGAGTRLSVL.